This TCR beta chain stems from a study of tumor-infiltrating lymphocytes in primary liver carcinoma. Study-level points and caveats: Blood trailed tumors significantly in top-250-clone fraction (p = 0.039).

From 400 to 500 ng total RNA, TCR beta cDNA was generated with a primer in the constant region. Three nested multiplex PCR rounds, a slightly modified ARM-PCR, produced the libraries for TCR beta. A C-beta reverse primer was combined with TRBV1-TRBV30 forward primers in the first two PCR rounds, and each round had roughly 9 cycles. In TCRdb, the multiplex PCR reads were re-called with MiXCR into one record per CDR3 protein. This table has tens of thousands of distinct CDR3 sequences, just over 70% appearing once. A note on this clonotype: The antigen remains undetermined. A junction boundary mismatches the germline segment, possibly from a read error.

CDR1 MNHNY and CDR2 SVGAGI come from the germline V gene (reference sequence). This CDR3 has 16 residues. Both RNA and DNA were isolated together from around 18-30 mg of bulk tissue that had not been sorted. The clonotype was recovered from a man aged 35 to 55 with primary liver carcinoma and hepatitis B virus infection. Sequences were obtained from liver tumor tissue from sampling region 2. This sample's subset: tumor region T2, inferior pole. The chain uses TRBV6-6 and TRBJ2-3, with 15 bases that match TRBD2. In DNA, the CDR3 is TGTGCCAACAGGAAAGGGACTAGCGGGAGGACGGATACTCAGTATTTT. It codes for CANRKGTSGRTDTQYF.